This TCR beta chain was observed in a study of beta chain features in type 1 diabetes. Regarding the study as a whole: Resolution of whether HLA type affects TCRB rearrangement was not achieved here.

The CDR3 runs to 15 residues. Per germline, CDR1 LNHNV and CDR2 YYDKDF (reference sequence). V lost 0 bases to trimming and J lost 0 bases, with 6 bases between them. About this clone itself: Its antigen is unknown. Other nucleotide sequences from this sample produce the same CDR3.

The investigators reverse transcribed all of the isolated RNA, so they sequenced expressed TCRB transcripts. Produced via immunoSEQ multiplex PCR; TCRdb's table is partial and in-frame only. The sample records hundreds of thousands of clones, 15% to 19% being singletons. The TCR was taken from a man younger than 35 in good health. The sequencing input was naive CD4+ T cells from blood. The rearrangement uses TRBV15 and TRBJ1-3; no clear D. The chain's CDR3 is CATSRDRGSGNTIYF. The CDR3 region has the DNA TGTGCCACCAGCAGAGATCGAGGCTCTGGAAACACCATATATTTT. Looking up the rest from reference TRBV15 and TRBJ1-3 gives the full variable domain: DAMVIQNPRYQVTQFGKPVTLSCSQTLNHNVMYWYQQKSSQAPKLLFHYYDKDFNNEADTPDNFQSRRPNTSFCFLDIRSPGLGDTAMYLCATSRDRGSGNTIYFGEGSWLTVV.